This TCR beta chain was recovered during a study of lymphopenia after photon versus proton radiotherapy (dated by TCRdb to the late 2010s). Describing the broader study: In patients with gastrointestinal tumors who developed high-grade lymphopenia, the study compared the immunological effects of photon radiation therapy with those of proton radiation therapy. The goal of the study was to characterize the differences between the two radiation modalities in how they affect the immune system. The cohort comprised roughly 20 patients with gastrointestinal tumors who received either photon or proton therapy and then developed lymphopenia.

In regard to this clone: Its antigen remains unidentified. No per-base quality is available; no much larger clone lies one base away.

Library preparation was by the immunoSEQ multiplex PCR assay. T cell repertoires were profiled with deep sequencing of rearranged TCR beta loci together with multiparametric flow cytometry. The table comes from immuneACCESS by way of TCRdb, which keeps in-frame sequences with V and J called. Part of the clones is missing from these tables; in studies checked, under half for an unresolved V gene and the rest for unknown reasons. The sample has around 19,000 clones on record, almost 85% of them singletons. 2.9% of the sample lies in the top ten. Trimming leaves V shorter by 1 base and J shorter by 3 bases, with the junction holding 12 bases beyond the gene matches. CDR1 and CDR2 were assigned from the germline V gene as SGHDN and FVKESK. Inclusive of the bounding cysteine and phenylalanine, the CDR3 is 17 residues long. The retained sequence is limited to the CDR3, 51 bases, with the frame set at the first base.

Study-wide findings and limitations: Among patients across the cohort who died, overall survival time showed an inverse correlation with a larger post-nadir drop in TCR diversity. After the lymphocyte count nadir, oligoclonal expansion, especially of CD8+ Temra cells, was observed in photon-treated repertoires, and the drop in diversity was driven by this expansion. During treatment, patients who received proton therapy stayed relatively stable, whereas patients who received photon therapy lost naive T cells and TCR diversity and gained effector/memory populations. The authors looked at the survival association only in patients who died, and they framed better survival with proton therapy as a possibility rather than a demonstrated result.

The sequencing used peripheral blood, collected from a patient treated with photon-based radiotherapy. The TCR originated in a woman aged 45-59 years with pancreatic cancer. Recombination joined TRBV14 with TRBJ2-7, and TRBD2 matches 7 of the central bases. The CDR3: CASSQGWLAEESYEQYF. The DNA sequence reads TGTGCCAGCAGCCAAGGTTGGCTAGCGGAAGAAAGCTACGAGCAGTACTTC.